This TCR beta chain was observed in a study of cytotoxic CD8 clonotypes in ibrutinib-treated CLL. Study at large: Averaging across samples gave roughly 280,000 productive templates and around 90,000 productive rearrangements.

General study results and limits: Baseline levels were approached again at progression, after clonality had risen at ibrutinib response. Contraction or stability on treatment characterized the public clonotypes, which were uncommon.

This clone showed up just a few times. Its antigen is as yet unknown. Repertoires were generated with immunoSEQ multiplex PCR, while TCRdb's copy carries only in-frame clones and drops some. The sample yields tens of thousands of clones, roughly 62% seen once. The source is a human donor with chronic lymphocytic leukemia. This specimen was PBMCs, taken after 24 months of ibrutinib treatment.

CDR3 nucleotides: TGTGCCAGCTCCCACGGACAGGACCAACCCCTCCACTTT. Translation gives CASSHGQDQPLHF. The chain joins TRBV18 to TRBJ1-6; 7 bases line up with TRBD1. The CDR3 is 13 residues long. CDR1 is KGHSH, CDR2 LQKENI, per germline. Unmatched junction bases numbered 8, after V lost 6 bases and J lost 12 bases.